This T cell receptor (beta chain) was recorded in a study of T cell clonality in common variable immunodeficiency. Overall study findings and caveats: Fewer deletions and N-nucleotide insertions were reportedly seen in common variable immunodeficiency TCR beta sequences. T cell subpopulation sequencing would be needed to explain CVID clonality. CVID subjects showed higher TCRbeta clonality than healthy controls.

The V gene's germline CDR1 is SGHRS and CDR2 YFSETQ. This CDR3 region has 15 residues. V trimming: 0 bases; J trimming: 10 bases; junction bases outside the gene matches: 7. This clone occurred a few times. Its cognate antigen is unknown. The read falls 3 residues short of the CDR3 end, and the missing part is taken from the germline J gene. Measured with immunoSEQ multiplex PCR; TCRdb has only the in-frame clones, and not every one. The specimen gives fewer than 30,000 clones without singletons; the ten biggest hold around 3.3%. V and J are TRBV5-1 and TRBJ1-6; 7 bases match TRBD1. The receptor comes from a human donor with common variable immunodeficiency. Sequenced material: peripheral blood mononuclear cells. CDR3 in amino acids: CASSLEQGVGSPLHF. The CDR3 DNA, read in part, is TGCGCCAGCAGCTTGGAGCAGGGGGTGGGATCACCC. Supplemented by reference TRBV5-1 and TRBJ1-6, the full variable domain reads KAGVTQTPRYLIKTRGQQVTLSCSPISGHRSVSWYQQTPGQGLQFLFEYFSETQRNKGNFPGRFSGRQFSNSRSEMNVSTLELGDSALYLCASSLEQGVGSPLHFGNGTRLTVT.